The T cell receptor beta chain described here comes from a study of T-cell reconstitution after alpha-beta-depleted transplantation in children. Unique molecular identifiers tagged the TCRbeta library. TCRdb called the PCR reads again in MiXCR, with one record for every CDR3 protein. The table lists some 590,000 distinct CDR3 sequences, 10% to 13% of them singletons, with roughly 3.9% in the top ten. The CDR3 runs to 14 residues. The V end was cut by 0 bases, the J end by 9 bases, with 13 bases between. Germline CDR1 reads SGHRS; CDR2 reads YFSETQ. This TCR derives from a human donor who donated a stem cell graft to a child with acute myeloid leukemia. J is TRBJ2-1 and V is TRBV5-1; D perhaps matches TRBD2 (5 bases). Material: PBMCs from the stem cell graft donor, obtained from the stem cell graft. DNA of the CDR3: TGCGCCAGCAGCTTGGATACTTCAAGCGGTGAGCAGTTCTTC. Translated, it gives CASSLDTSSGEQFF.